This TCR beta chain was captured by sequencing in a study of T cells in Graves' hyperthyroidism and ophthalmopathy. CDR1 is SGHVS and CDR2 is FQNEAQ in the germline V gene. The ends were cut back, 1 base at V and 2 bases at J, with 10 bases in the middle. The CDR3 contains 15 residues. In this sample, this clonotype turned up a few times. RNA transcripts gave rise to amplified TCR beta CDR3 regions. Researchers ran a first-round RT-PCR on the TCR CDR3 using the HTBI primer set. MiXCR, run by TCRdb on the multiplex PCR reads, gives a single entry per CDR3 protein. Among a few hundred thousand distinct CDR3 sequences listed, 16% were seen once.

The V and J genes are TRBV7-8 and TRBJ2-3; no definite D call. This sequence was found in a woman aged 40-49 years with Graves' ophthalmopathy. Sequenced sample: blood. The CDR3 protein is CASSLEGAHTDTQYF. The CDR3 nucleotides are TGTGCCAGCAGCTTAGAAGGAGCCCACACAGATACGCAGTATTTT.